This entry lists 7 T cell receptor beta chains sequenced from one sample in a study of cytomegalovirus exposure and HLA in healthy donors. PCR employed 60 Vbeta and 13 Jbeta primers. Clones were sequenced by immunoSEQ multiplex PCR, and TCRdb holds only the in-frame ones, with some missing. The sample comprises 240,000 or so clones, 82% of which are singletons, and 5.4% rests with the top ten. Sequencing input: PBMCs. The receptors stem from a woman between 35 and 50 years old in good health and CMV-seropositive.

This chain connects TRBV6-1 to TRBJ2-7; D not resolved. CDR1 is MNHNS and CDR2 is SASEGT in the germline V gene. The CDR3 runs 11 residues. V lost 8 bases, J lost 2 bases, and 7 bases lay in between. The CDR3 is CASEATYEQYF. For the CDR3, the DNA is TGTGCCAGCGAAGCTACCTACGAGCAGTACTTC.

The chain employs TRBV6-5 and TRBJ2-2; TRBD2 aligns across 12 bases. Germline CDR1 and CDR2: MNHEY and SVGAGI. The CDR3 is 16 residues long. Trimming took 0 bases from V and 4 from J; bases not matched to a gene: 0. The CDR3 DNA reads TGTGCCAGCAGTTACTCACTAGCGGGGGGCACCGGGGAGCTGTTTTTT. Translation gives CASSYSLAGGTGELFF.

The chain joins TRBV5-6 to TRBJ1-2; 11 nucleotides line up with TRBD1. V trimming: 4 bases; J trimming: 4 bases; junction bases outside the gene matches: 3. From germline, CDR1 is SGHDT and CDR2 YYEEEE. The CDR3 totals 14 residues. The CDR3 DNA sequence: TGTGCCAGCAGCCCAGGACAGGGGGCCTATGGCTACACCTTC. It yields the protein CASSPGQGAYGYTF.

This clone was recorded a few times. Here the CDR3 DNA reads TGTGCCAGCACACCGAGAGGGGGTTCAAACGAAAAACTGTTTTTT. Translation gives CASTPRGGSNEKLFF. The V and J genes are TRBV7-2 and TRBJ1-4, with D perhaps TRBD1 (6 bases). Germline V gene sequence: CDR1 SGHTA, CDR2 FQGNSA. The germline V and J ends were trimmed by 7 bases and 8 bases, with 20 bases remaining between them. The CDR3 is 15 residues long.

The chain employs TRBV6-6 and TRBJ1-2, with D possibly being TRBD1 (5 bases). V lost 1 base and J lost 8, with 17 bases in between. The germline V gene has CDR1 MNHNY and CDR2 SVGAGI (reference sequence). This CDR3 spans 15 amino acids. CDR3 protein: CASSYYVVRAGGYTF. The CDR3 DNA reads TGTGCCAGCAGTTACTATGTCGTCAGGGCCGGGGGCTACACCTTC.

This chain joins TRBV7-2 and TRBJ1-5; D perhaps matches TRBD1 (6 bases). CDR3 length equals 16 residues. Trimming removed 5 bases at V and 1 base at J, with 15 bases between. The germline gives CDR1 SGHTA, CDR2 FQGNSA. CDR3 residues: CASSLSGTQSNQPQHF. The CDR3 coding sequence is TGTGCCAGCAGCCTTAGCGGGACACAAAGCAATCAGCCCCAGCATTTT. Looking up the rest from reference TRBV7-2 and TRBJ1-5 gives the full variable domain: GAGVSQSPSNKVTEKGKDVELRCDPISGHTALYWYRQSLGQGLEFLIYFQGNSAPDKSGLPSDRFSAERTGGSVSTLTIQRTQQEDSAVYLCASSLSGTQSNQPQHFGDGTRLSIL.

The V gene is TRBV7-6, the J gene TRBJ1-5, with 8 positions matching TRBD1. The CDR3 covers 17 residues. The J segment lost 2 bases and the V segment lost 1 base, leaving 7 bases of the junction unmatched. CDR1 is SGHVS and CDR2 is FNYEAQ in the germline V gene. The CDR3 DNA reads TGTGCCAGCAGCTTAGGTACAGGGGGAGGGCGCAATCAGCCCCAGCATTTT. This codes for CASSLGTGGGRNQPQHF.